Listed below are T cell receptor beta chains from one sample, sequenced in a study of blood T cell repertoires in COVID-19. Sequencing was performed with immunoSEQ multiplex PCR; in TCRdb, only in-frame clones are kept and a portion is missing. The profile shows about 100,000 clones, roughly nine tenths of them singletons. The sequenced sample was peripheral blood. These receptors were taken from a man aged 50 to 60 with active COVID-19. The CDR3 runs from the conserved cysteine through the conserved F or W. A D gene is named only where the DNA matches it firmly. Clone size is stated in some rows and not others, as once, few, many or a class when expanded.

cdr3_nt: TGTGCCAGCAGCTTATCGGTGGGACAAAGCACCGGGGAGCTGTTTTTT
cdr3_aa: CASSLSVGQSTGELFF
clone_size: -
d_call: -
j_call: TRBJ2-2
v_call: TRBV7-9

cdr3_nt: TGTGCCAGCAGTTACTCGGACAGTACGGCCAGGGAGGCTTTCTTT
cdr3_aa: CASSYSDSTAREAFF
clone_size: -
d_call: -
j_call: TRBJ1-1
v_call: TRBV6-5

cdr3_nt: TGTGCCGCGGGTCCGGGACAGGGGGCGCGGGGGAACACCGGGGAGCTGTTTTTT
cdr3_aa: CAAGPGQGARGNTGELFF
clone_size: -
d_call: TRBD1
j_call: TRBJ2-2
v_call: TRBV10-3

cdr3_nt: TGTGCCAGCAACAGGGGCTACGAGCAGTACTTC
cdr3_aa: CASNRGYEQYF
clone_size: -
d_call: TRBD1
j_call: TRBJ2-7
v_call: TRBV6-5

cdr3_nt: TGTGCCATCAGTGAAACCCTAGCGGGGGGGCCCTACGAGCAGTACTTC
cdr3_aa: CAISETLAGGPYEQYF
clone_size: -
d_call: TRBD2
j_call: TRBJ2-7
v_call: TRBV10-3

cdr3_nt: TGTGCCAGTAGTACCCCCGGGGGGCGCGTGGGCAATCAGCCCCAGCATTTT
cdr3_aa: CASSTPGGRVGNQPQHF
clone_size: -
d_call: -
j_call: TRBJ1-5
v_call: TRBV19

cdr3_nt: TGTGCCAGCAGCAACTACTGGGATGAGCAGTTCTTC
cdr3_aa: CASSNYWDEQFF
clone_size: once
d_call: -
j_call: TRBJ2-1
v_call: TRBV11-2

cdr3_nt: TGTGCCAGTACCACCCCGGGACAGGGGGCTTCTCTCTATGGCTACACCTTC
cdr3_aa: CASTTPGQGASLYGYTF
clone_size: -
d_call: TRBD1
j_call: TRBJ1-2
v_call: TRBV19

cdr3_nt: TGTGCCAGCAGCCAGGGCGGGACAGCTAGCTACACCTTC
cdr3_aa: CASSQGGTASYTF
clone_size: -
d_call: TRBD1
j_call: TRBJ1-2
v_call: TRBV11-3

cdr3_nt: TGTGCCAGCAGCTTAGGTATACAGGGACCTGGCTACACCTTC
cdr3_aa: CASSLGIQGPGYTF
clone_size: -
d_call: -
j_call: TRBJ1-2
v_call: TRBV7-9

cdr3_nt: TGTGCCAGCATTGATCCGGGAAACACTGAAGCTTTCTTT
cdr3_aa: CASIDPGNTEAFF
clone_size: -
d_call: -
j_call: TRBJ1-1
v_call: TRBV6-6

cdr3_nt: TGCGCCAGCAGCAAGTCACGGACTAGCGGCACCGGGGAGCTGTTTTTT
cdr3_aa: CASSKSRTSGTGELFF
clone_size: once
d_call: TRBD2
j_call: TRBJ2-2
v_call: TRBV5-1